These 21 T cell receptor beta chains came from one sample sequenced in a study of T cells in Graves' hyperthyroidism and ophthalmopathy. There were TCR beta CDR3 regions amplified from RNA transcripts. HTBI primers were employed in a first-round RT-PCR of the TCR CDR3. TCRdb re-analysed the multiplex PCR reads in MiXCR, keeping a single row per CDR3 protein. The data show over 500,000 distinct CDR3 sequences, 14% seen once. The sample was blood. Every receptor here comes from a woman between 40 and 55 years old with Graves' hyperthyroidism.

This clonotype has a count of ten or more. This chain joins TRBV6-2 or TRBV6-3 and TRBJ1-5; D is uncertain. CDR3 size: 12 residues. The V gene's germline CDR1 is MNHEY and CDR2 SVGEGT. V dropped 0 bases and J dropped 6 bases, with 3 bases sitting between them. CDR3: CASSYSLQPQHF. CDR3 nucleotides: TGTGCCAGCAGTTACTCGCTTCAGCCCCAGCATTTT.

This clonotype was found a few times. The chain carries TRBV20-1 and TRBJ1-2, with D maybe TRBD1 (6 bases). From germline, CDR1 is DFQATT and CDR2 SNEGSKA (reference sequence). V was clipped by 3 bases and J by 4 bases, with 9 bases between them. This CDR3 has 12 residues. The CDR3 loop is CSASQGIYGYTF. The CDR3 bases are TGCAGTGCTAGTCAGGGGATCTATGGCTACACCTTC.

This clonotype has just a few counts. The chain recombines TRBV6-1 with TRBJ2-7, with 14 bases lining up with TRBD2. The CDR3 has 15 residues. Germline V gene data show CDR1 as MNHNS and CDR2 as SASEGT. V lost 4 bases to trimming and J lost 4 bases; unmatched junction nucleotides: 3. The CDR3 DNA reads TGTGCCAGCAGTGGGACTAGCGGGAGGTCTTACGAGCAGTACTTC. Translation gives CASSGTSGRSYEQYF.

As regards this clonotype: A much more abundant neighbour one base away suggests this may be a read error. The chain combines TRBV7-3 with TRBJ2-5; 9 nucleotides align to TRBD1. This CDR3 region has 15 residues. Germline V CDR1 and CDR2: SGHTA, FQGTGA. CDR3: CAGSLGQGLGETQYF. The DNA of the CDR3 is TGTGCCGGCAGCTTAGGACAGGGGCTGGGAGAGACCCAGTACTTC.

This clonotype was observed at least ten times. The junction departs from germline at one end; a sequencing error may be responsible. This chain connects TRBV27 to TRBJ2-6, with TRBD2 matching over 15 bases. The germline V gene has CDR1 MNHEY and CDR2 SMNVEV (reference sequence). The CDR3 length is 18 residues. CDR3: CASSSPHSGTSGRHLLSF. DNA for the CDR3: TGTGCCAGCAGTTCACCTCACTCCGGGACTAGCGGGAGGCACCTCCTGAGCTTC.

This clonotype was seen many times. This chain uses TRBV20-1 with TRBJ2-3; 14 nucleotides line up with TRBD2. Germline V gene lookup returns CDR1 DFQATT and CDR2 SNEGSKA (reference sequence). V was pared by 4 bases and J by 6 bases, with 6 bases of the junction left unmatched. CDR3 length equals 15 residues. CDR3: CSAKGTSGRGDTQYF. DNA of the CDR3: TGCAGTGCTAAAGGGACTAGCGGGAGAGGGGATACGCAGTATTTT.

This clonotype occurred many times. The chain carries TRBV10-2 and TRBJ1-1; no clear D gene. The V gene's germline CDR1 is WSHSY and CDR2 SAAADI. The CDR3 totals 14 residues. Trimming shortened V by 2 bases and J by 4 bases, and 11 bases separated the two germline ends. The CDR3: CASSEKNRGTEAFF. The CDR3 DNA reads TGCGCCAGCAGTGAGAAAAACCGGGGCACTGAAGCTTTCTTT.

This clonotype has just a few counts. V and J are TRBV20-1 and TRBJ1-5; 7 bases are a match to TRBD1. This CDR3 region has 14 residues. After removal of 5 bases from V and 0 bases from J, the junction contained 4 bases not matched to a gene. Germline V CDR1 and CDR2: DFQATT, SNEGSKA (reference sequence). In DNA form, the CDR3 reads TGCAGTGCTCCCGACAGGGTTAGCAATCAGCCCCAGCATTTT. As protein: CSAPDRVSNQPQHF.

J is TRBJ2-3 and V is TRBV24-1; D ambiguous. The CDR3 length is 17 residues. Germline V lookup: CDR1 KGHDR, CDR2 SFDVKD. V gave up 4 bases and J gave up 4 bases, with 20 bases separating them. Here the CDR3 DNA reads TGTGCCACCAGTGAGCCCGACGGAAGATTGGGTTCAGATACGCAGTATTTT. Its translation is CATSEPDGRLGSDTQYF.

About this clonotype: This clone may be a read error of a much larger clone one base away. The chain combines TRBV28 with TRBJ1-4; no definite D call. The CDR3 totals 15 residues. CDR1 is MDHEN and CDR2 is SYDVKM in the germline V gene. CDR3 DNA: TGTGCCAGCAGATTAAGGACTGCAACTAATGAAGAACTGTTTTTT. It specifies CASRLRTATNEELFF.

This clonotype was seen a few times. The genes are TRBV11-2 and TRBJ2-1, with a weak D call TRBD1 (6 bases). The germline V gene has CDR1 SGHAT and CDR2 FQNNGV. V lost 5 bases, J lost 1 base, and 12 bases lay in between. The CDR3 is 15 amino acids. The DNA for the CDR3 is TGTGCCAGCAGCAATGGACAGCTTTCCTACAATGAGCAGTTCTTC. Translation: CASSNGQLSYNEQFF.

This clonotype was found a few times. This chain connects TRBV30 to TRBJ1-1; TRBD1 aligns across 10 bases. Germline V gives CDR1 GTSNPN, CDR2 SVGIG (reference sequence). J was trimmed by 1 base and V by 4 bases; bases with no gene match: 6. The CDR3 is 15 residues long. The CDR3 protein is CAWKRTGGPNTEAFF. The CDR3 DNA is TGTGCCTGGAAAAGGACAGGGGGGCCGAACACTGAAGCTTTCTTT.

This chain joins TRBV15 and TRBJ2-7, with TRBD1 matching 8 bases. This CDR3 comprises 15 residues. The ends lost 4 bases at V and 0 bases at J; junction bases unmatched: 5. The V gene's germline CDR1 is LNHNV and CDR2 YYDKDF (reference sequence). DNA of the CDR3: TGTGCCACCAGCATAGACAGGGGAAGCTCCTACGAGCAGTACTTC. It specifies CATSIDRGSSYEQYF.

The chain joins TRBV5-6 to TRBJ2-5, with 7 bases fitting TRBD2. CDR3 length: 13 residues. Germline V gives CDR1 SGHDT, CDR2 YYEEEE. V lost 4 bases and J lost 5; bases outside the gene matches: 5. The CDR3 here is CASSPQAGETQYF. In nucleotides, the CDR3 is TGTGCCAGCAGCCCTCAAGCGGGGGAGACCCAGTACTTC.

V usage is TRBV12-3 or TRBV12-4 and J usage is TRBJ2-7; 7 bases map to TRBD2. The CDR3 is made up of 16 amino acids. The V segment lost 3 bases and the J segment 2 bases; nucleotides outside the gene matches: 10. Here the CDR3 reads CASSLMPSGPTYEQYF. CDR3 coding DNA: TGTGCCAGCAGTTTGATGCCTAGCGGACCTACCTACGAGCAGTACTTC.

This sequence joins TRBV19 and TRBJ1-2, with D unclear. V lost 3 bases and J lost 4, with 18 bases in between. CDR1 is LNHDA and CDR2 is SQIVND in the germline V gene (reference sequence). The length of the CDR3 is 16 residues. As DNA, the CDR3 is TGTGCCAGTAGTATGGCTGCCTTGCCGGGGAGCTATGGCTACACCTTC. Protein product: CASSMAALPGSYGYTF.

The CDR3 sequence is CASTRGARYGYTF. CDR3 in DNA: TGTGCCAGTACTCGGGGCGCTCGGTATGGCTACACCTTC. V usage is TRBV19 and J usage is TRBJ1-2; possibly TRBD1 for D (5 bases). Germline CDR1 and CDR2: LNHDA and SQIVND (reference sequence). Trimming pared 7 bases from V and 5 bases from J, leaving 14 bases between. The CDR3 is 13 amino acids.

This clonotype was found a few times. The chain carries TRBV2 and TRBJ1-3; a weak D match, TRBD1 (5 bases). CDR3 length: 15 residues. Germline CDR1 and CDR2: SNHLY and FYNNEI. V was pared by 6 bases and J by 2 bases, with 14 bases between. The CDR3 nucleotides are TGTGCCAGCAGCGCAGGGTCGGCTACTGGAAACACCATATATTTT. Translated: CASSAGSATGNTIYF.

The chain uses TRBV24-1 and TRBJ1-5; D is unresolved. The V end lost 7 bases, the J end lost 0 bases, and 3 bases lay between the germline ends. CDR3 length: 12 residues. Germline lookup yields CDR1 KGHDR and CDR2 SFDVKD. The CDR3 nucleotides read TGTGCCACCAGCGGTAGCAATCAGCCCCAGCATTTT. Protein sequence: CATSGSNQPQHF.

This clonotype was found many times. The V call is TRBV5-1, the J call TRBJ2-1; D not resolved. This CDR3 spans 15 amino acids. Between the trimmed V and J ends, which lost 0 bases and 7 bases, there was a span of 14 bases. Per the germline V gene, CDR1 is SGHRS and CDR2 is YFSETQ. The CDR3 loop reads CASSLDPGFDNEQFF. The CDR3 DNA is TGCGCCAGCAGCTTGGATCCAGGTTTCGATAATGAGCAGTTCTTC.

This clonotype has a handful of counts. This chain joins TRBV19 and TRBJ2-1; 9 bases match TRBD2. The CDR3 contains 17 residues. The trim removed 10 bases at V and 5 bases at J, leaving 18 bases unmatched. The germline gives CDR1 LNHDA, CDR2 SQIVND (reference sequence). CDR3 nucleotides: TGTGCCACCTCGAGGGGGGCTAGCGGGACTATGGACAATGAGCAGTTCTTC. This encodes CATSRGASGTMDNEQFF.